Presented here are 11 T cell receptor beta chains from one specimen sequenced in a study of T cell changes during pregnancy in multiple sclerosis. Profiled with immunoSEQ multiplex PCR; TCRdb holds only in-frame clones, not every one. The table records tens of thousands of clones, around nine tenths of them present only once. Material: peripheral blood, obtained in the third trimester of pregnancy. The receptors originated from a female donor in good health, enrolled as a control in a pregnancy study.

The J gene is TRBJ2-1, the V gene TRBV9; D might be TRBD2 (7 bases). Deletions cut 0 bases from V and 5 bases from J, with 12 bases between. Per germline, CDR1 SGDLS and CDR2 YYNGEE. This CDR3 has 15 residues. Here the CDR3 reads CASSVGRGANNEQFF. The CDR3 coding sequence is TGTGCCAGCAGCGTAGGTCGGGGGGCGAACAATGAGCAGTTCTTC.

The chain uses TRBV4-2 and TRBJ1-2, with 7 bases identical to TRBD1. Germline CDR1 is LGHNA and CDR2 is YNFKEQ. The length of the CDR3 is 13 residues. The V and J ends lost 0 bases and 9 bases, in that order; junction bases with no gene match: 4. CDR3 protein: CASSQEQGMSYTF. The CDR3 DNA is TGTGCCAGCAGCCAAGAACAGGGGATGAGCTACACCTTC.

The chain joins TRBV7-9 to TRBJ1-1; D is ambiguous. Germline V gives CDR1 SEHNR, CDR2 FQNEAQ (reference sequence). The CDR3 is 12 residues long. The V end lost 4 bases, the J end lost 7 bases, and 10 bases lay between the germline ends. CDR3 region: CASSSSRLEAFF. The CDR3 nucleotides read TGTGCCAGCAGCTCATCGCGCCTTGAAGCTTTCTTT.

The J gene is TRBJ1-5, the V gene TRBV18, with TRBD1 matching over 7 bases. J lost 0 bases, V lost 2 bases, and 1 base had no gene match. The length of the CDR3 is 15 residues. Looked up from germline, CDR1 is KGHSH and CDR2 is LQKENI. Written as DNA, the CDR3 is TGTGCCAGCTCACCAGGACAGGCTAGCAATCAGCCCCAGCATTTT. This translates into CASSPGQASNQPQHF.

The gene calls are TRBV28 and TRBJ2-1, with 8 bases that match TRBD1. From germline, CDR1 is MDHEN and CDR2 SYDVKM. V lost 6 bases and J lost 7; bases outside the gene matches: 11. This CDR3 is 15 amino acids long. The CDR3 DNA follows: TGTGCCAGCAGGTCCTCGGACAGGGCGTGGAATGAGCAGTTCTTC. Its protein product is CASRSSDRAWNEQFF.

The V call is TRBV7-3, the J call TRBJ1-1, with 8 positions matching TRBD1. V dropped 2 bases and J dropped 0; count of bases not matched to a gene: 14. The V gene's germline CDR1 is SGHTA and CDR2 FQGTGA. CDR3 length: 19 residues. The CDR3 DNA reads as TGTGCCAGCAGCTTAGGGGGCGGGACAGGAGAATTCATGAACACTGAAGCTTTCTTT. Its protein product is CASSLGGGTGEFMNTEAFF.

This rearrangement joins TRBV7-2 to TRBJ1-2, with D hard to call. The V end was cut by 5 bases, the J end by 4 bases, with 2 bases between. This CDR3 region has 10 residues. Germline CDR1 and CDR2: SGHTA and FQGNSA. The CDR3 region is CASSLYGYTF. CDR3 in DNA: TGTGCCAGCAGCCTCTATGGCTACACCTTC.

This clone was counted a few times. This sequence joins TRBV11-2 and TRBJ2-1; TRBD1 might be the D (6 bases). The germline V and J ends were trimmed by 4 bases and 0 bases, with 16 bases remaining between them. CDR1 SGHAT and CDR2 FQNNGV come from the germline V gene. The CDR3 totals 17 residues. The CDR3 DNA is TGTGCCAGCAGCTCCCCCCAGGGGTATAGCTCCTACAATGAGCAGTTCTTC. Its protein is CASSSPQGYSSYNEQFF.

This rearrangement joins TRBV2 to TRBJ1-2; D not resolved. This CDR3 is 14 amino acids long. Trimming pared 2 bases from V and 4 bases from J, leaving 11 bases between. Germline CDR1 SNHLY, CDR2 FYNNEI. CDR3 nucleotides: TGTGCCAGCAGTGAAACGGGGTTCGGCTATGGCTACACCTTC. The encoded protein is CASSETGFGYGYTF.

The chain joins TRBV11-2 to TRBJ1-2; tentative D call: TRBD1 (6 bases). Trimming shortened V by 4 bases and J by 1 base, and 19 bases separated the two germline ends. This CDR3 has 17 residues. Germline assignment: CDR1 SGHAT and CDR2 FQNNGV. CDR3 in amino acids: CASSSYGGGRVNYGYTF. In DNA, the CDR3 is TGTGCCAGCAGCTCCTATGGGGGGGGCAGGGTTAACTATGGCTACACCTTC.

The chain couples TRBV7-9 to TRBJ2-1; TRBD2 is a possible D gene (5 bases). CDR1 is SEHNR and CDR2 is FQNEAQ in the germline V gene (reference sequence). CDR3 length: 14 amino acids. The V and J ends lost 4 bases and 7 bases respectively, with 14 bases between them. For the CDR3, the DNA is TGTGCCAGCAGCTATTTACGGACTGGGAATGAGCAGTTCTTC. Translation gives CASSYLRTGNEQFF.